Presented here are 20 T cell receptor beta chains from one specimen sequenced in a study of blood T cell repertoires in COVID-19. Data came from immunoSEQ multiplex PCR; TCRdb stores just in-frame clones and leaves some out. The sample has over 200,000 clones; 90% are singletons. Input material: PBMCs or T cells enriched from blood (not recorded which). The receptors were gathered from a young man who had been exposed to COVID-19.

This chain links TRBV6-5 with TRBJ1-3; D is unresolved. Germline CDR1 reads MNHEY; CDR2 reads SVGAGI. This CDR3 contains 13 residues. The V end lost 5 bases, the J end lost 4 bases, and 9 bases lay between the germline ends. CDR3 nucleotide sequence: TGTGCCAGCAGTACCGGAGGGGGAAACACCATATATTTT. This sequence encodes CASSTGGGNTIYF.

This chain links TRBV7-6 with TRBJ2-7; 7 bases line up with TRBD1. Trimming cost V 2 bases and J 4 bases; bases outside gene matches: 8. Germline CDR1 is SGHVS and CDR2 is FNYEAQ. This CDR3 is 15 amino acids long. CDR3 sequence: CASSLTPRDRYEQYF. In nucleotides, the CDR3 is TGTGCCAGCAGCTTAACGCCCCGGGACAGATACGAGCAGTACTTC.

The gene calls are TRBV19 and TRBJ2-1; TRBD2 matches at 7 bases. The CDR3 length is 15 residues. Germline values: CDR1 LNHDA, CDR2 SQIVND (reference sequence). The V segment lost 4 bases and the J segment 7 bases; nucleotides outside the gene matches: 10. CDR3 sequence: CASSTSGTRLNEQFF. DNA for the CDR3: TGTGCCAGTAGTACTAGCGGCACGAGGTTGAATGAGCAGTTCTTC.

The rearrangement uses TRBV5-5 and TRBJ1-4; 7 bases are a match to TRBD1. Germline V gene data show CDR1 as SGHKS and CDR2 as YYEKEE (reference sequence). The CDR3 is made up of 14 amino acids. V dropped 5 bases and J dropped 3; count of bases not matched to a gene: 4. CDR3 residues: CASRQGQANEKLFF. CDR3 DNA: TGTGCCAGCAGACAGGGGCAGGCTAATGAAAAACTGTTTTTT.

The rearrangement joins TRBV7-9 to TRBJ1-1; the D is unclear. Germline V gene lookup returns CDR1 SEHNR and CDR2 FQNEAQ (reference sequence). Between the trimmed V and J ends, which lost 1 base and 1 base, there was a span of 19 bases. The CDR3 has 18 residues. CDR3 sequence reads: CASSLDRGQGGRNTEAFF. The CDR3 region has the DNA TGTGCCAGCAGCTTAGATCGCGGGCAAGGAGGTAGGAACACTGAAGCTTTCTTT.

CDR3 region: CASSQESRGAGEAFF. CDR3 nucleotides: TGTGCCAGCAGCCAAGAGTCGCGGGGGGCTGGTGAAGCTTTCTTT. The chain is built from TRBV14 and TRBJ1-1, with a possible D match to TRBD1 (6 bases). Trimming left V 0 bases short and J 7 bases short, with 15 bases between. Germline V gene lookup returns CDR1 SGHDN and CDR2 FVKESK. The CDR3 covers 15 residues.

This clone was picked up a small number of times. DNA for the CDR3: TGTGCCAGCAGCTTAAGACAGGGATCAGTGGCTGGAAACACCATATATTTT. Its protein product is CASSLRQGSVAGNTIYF. The V and J genes are TRBV5-5 and TRBJ1-3, with TRBD1 matching over 7 bases. The CDR3 is made up of 17 amino acids. CDR1 is SGHKS, CDR2 YYEKEE, per germline (reference sequence). The junction had 10 bases not matched to a gene; V was cut back by 2 bases and J by 2 bases.

This rearrangement joins TRBV6-1 to TRBJ2-1; D possibly corresponds to TRBD2 (5 bases). This CDR3 is 16 amino acids long. The germline V and J ends were trimmed by 3 bases and 2 bases, with 14 bases remaining between them. The germline V gene has CDR1 MNHNS and CDR2 SASEGT. The CDR3 loop reads CASSEVASSPYNEQFF. The CDR3 nucleotides read TGTGCCAGCAGTGAGGTAGCGTCGAGCCCCTACAATGAGCAGTTCTTC.

The CDR3 sequence is CASSSRQGIGNQPQHF. CDR3 coding DNA: TGTGCCAGCAGTTCACGACAGGGGATCGGCAATCAGCCCCAGCATTTT. V usage is TRBV28 and J usage is TRBJ1-5, with 8 bases aligning to TRBD1. V shed 4 bases, J shed 2 bases, and the junction held 7 bases outside the gene matches. This CDR3 comprises 16 residues. In germline, CDR1 is MDHEN, CDR2 SYDVKM.

V usage is TRBV3-1 (or the pseudogene TRBV3-2) and J usage is TRBJ2-5; TRBD2 matches at 13 bases. V was clipped by 1 base and J by 7 bases; unmatched bases: 3. Germline V lookup: CDR1 LGHDT, CDR2 YNNKEL (reference sequence). CDR3 size: 15 residues. CDR3 region: CASSQGLAGGRTQYF. In DNA, the CDR3 is TGTGCCAGCAGCCAAGGACTAGCGGGGGGTAGGACCCAGTACTTC.

The V gene is TRBV7-9, the J gene TRBJ1-2; D remains unclear. CDR1 is SEHNR, CDR2 FQNEAQ, per germline (reference sequence). The CDR3 sequence is 13 residues long. Deletions cut 5 bases from V and 2 bases from J, with 9 bases between. The CDR3: CASSLDTNYGYTF. The CDR3 DNA sequence: TGTGCCAGCAGCCTCGACACAAACTATGGCTACACCTTC.

This clone came up once. The chain employs TRBV7-2 and TRBJ2-7; 12 nucleotides align to TRBD2. CDR3 length: 15 residues. V lost 8 bases and J lost 5; bases outside the gene matches: 10. Looked up from germline, CDR1 is SGHTA and CDR2 is FQGNSA. The CDR3 nucleotides read TGTGCCAGCGGACGACTAGCGGGGGACCTCGACGAGCAGTACTTC. Translation: CASGRLAGDLDEQYF. Using reference TRBV7-2 and TRBJ2-7 for the parts outside the CDR3, the full variable domain is GAGVSQSPSNKVTEKGKDVELRCDPISGHTALYWYRQSLGQGLEFLIYFQGNSAPDKSGLPSDRFSAERTGGSVSTLTIQRTQQEDSAVYLCASGRLAGDLDEQYFGPGTRLTVT.

The chain uses TRBV12-5 and TRBJ2-7, with D perhaps matching TRBD2 (6 bases). Germline CDR1 reads LGHNT; CDR2 reads FRNRAP. V lost 0 bases to trimming and J lost 1 base, with 19 bases between them. The CDR3 length is 18 residues. Written as DNA, the CDR3 is TGTGCTAGTGGTTTGGTATTAGTGGGGGGTAGAGAGTCCTACGAGCAGTACTTC. It is translated as CASGLVLVGGRESYEQYF.

This rearrangement joins TRBV9 to TRBJ1-4; D perhaps matches TRBD1 (5 bases). Trimming removed 0 bases from V and 6 bases from J, with 9 bases in between. Germline values: CDR1 SGDLS, CDR2 YYNGEE. The CDR3 consists of 14 residues. For the CDR3, the DNA is TGTGCCAGCAGCGTAGGCAGGGTGGATGAAAAACTGTTTTTT. Its translation: CASSVGRVDEKLFF.

The chain is built from TRBV5-1 and TRBJ2-1; perhaps TRBD2 as D (7 bases). Trimming shortened V by 7 bases and J by 6 bases, and 20 bases separated the two germline ends. CDR1 and CDR2 (germline): SGHRS, YFSETQ. There are 15 residues in the CDR3. The CDR3 protein is CASAKGGVRSNEQFF. The CDR3 DNA reads TGCGCCAGCGCCAAAGGGGGGGTTCGAAGCAATGAGCAGTTCTTC.

J is TRBJ2-1 and V is TRBV4-1; a possible D gene is TRBD1 (5 bases). The V gene lost 4 bases and the J gene lost 9 bases, with 22 bases spanning the gap. CDR1 is MGHRA and CDR2 is YSYEKL in the germline V gene. The CDR3 sequence is 16 residues long. CDR3 protein: CASSPPGTDQGTEQFF. The CDR3 nucleotides are TGCGCCAGCAGCCCACCAGGAACGGATCAGGGAACTGAGCAGTTCTTC.

The V call is TRBV6-5, the J call TRBJ2-1; 9 bases line up with TRBD1. Germline V CDR1 and CDR2: MNHEY, SVGAGI. The CDR3 is made up of 14 amino acids. After removal of 11 bases from V and 8 bases from J, the junction contained 13 bases not matched to a gene. In nucleotides, the CDR3 is TGTGCCGTCAGGTCCGGGACAGGGTACTATGAGCAGTTCTTC. Translating gives CAVRSGTGYYEQFF.

The chain carries TRBV30 and TRBJ2-1; D may be TRBD2 (7 bases). The CDR3 is 15 residues long. CDR1 is GTSNPN and CDR2 is SVGIG in the germline V gene (reference sequence). The V end was cut by 2 bases, the J end by 8 bases, with 19 bases between. CDR3 DNA sequence: TGTGCCTGGAGTCCGTGGGGGGGGGCCATCGATGAGCAGTTCTTC. This translates into CAWSPWGGAIDEQFF.

The V and J genes are TRBV5-6 and TRBJ2-7, with 8 nucleotides matching TRBD1. V trimming: 3 bases; J trimming: 7 bases; junction bases outside the gene matches: 9. Germline V gene data show CDR1 as SGHDT and CDR2 as YYEEEE. CDR3 length equals 14 residues. Written as DNA, the CDR3 is TGTGCCAGCAGCTATGGACAGGGCGCGTGGGAGCAGTACTTC. Its protein product is CASSYGQGAWEQYF.

The CDR3 reads CASSPGTSGDNEQFF. The CDR3 DNA follows: TGTGCCAGCAGTCCCGGGACTAGCGGGGACAATGAGCAGTTCTTC. J is TRBJ2-1 and V is TRBV27; 13 bases map to TRBD2. V lost 5 bases, J lost 5 bases, and 3 bases stayed unmatched. Germline loops: CDR1 MNHEY, CDR2 SMNVEV (reference sequence). The CDR3 spans 15 residues.